The 20 T cell receptor beta chains listed next were all sequenced from one sample in a study of tumor-infiltrating lymphocytes in primary liver carcinoma. The tissue used was unsorted bulk material of about 20-33 mg. RNA and DNA were co-extracted from it with the AllPrep DNA/RNA mini kit. With around 500 ng total RNA as template and a constant-region primer, TCR beta cDNA was made. Investigators got TCR beta libraries out of three nested multiplex PCR rounds, done with slightly modified ARM-PCR. The first two PCR rounds, roughly 10 cycles each, used TRBV1-TRBV30 forward primers and a C-beta reverse primer. TCRdb independently ran MiXCR on the multiplex PCR reads; one entry per CDR3 protein. The sample carries about 78,000 distinct CDR3 sequences, around 75% recorded once. Material: liver tumor tissue from sampling region 4. Subset in this sample: tumor region T4, right-lateral pole. These receptors came from a woman aged 60-75 years with primary liver carcinoma and hepatitis B virus infection.

Regarding this clonotype: A junction boundary mismatches the germline segment, possibly from a read error. The V call is TRBV11-2, the J call TRBJ2-7; D is undetermined. The CDR3 totals 16 residues. From germline, CDR1 is SGHAT and CDR2 FQNNGV. The CDR3 here is CVSSLQTTDEPYEQYF. As DNA, the CDR3 is TGTGTCAGCAGCCTGCAGACAACTGATGAGCCCTACGAGCAGTACTTC.

Concerning this clonotype itself: No conserved phenylalanine or tryptophan is present at the end of the CDR3, so a read error is the likely explanation. J is TRBJ2-1 and V is TRBV12-3 or TRBV12-4; 9 bases are a match to TRBD2. The CDR3 has 16 residues. J was trimmed by 8 bases and V by 6 bases; bases with no gene match: 14. CDR3 in DNA: TGTGCCAGCAGCCTACCCTTAGCGGGAGAGATTGATGAGCAGTTCCCC. It translates to CASSLPLAGEIDEQFP.

This clonotype rates as medium-sized (0.01 to 0.1%). The rearrangement uses TRBV12-3 or TRBV12-4 and TRBJ2-5; 9 bases align to TRBD1. The CDR3 spans 15 residues. J lost 2 bases, V lost 5 bases, and 6 bases had no gene match. This chain's CDR3 is CASSDAGTGQETQYF. The CDR3 nucleotides read TGTGCCAGCAGTGATGCCGGGACAGGGCAAGAGACCCAGTACTTC.

This clonotype appeared a few times. The chain carries TRBV15 and TRBJ2-4; 7 positions agree with TRBD1. V dropped 0 bases and J dropped 6; count of bases not matched to a gene: 11. This CDR3 comprises 17 residues. The V gene's germline CDR1 is LNHNV and CDR2 YYDKDF (reference sequence). The CDR3 bases are TGTGCCACCAGCAGAGATCGGAAGGGGGCAGCTGGAAACATTCAGTACTTC. This encodes CATSRDRKGAAGNIQYF. The entire variable domain, with the rest obtained from reference TRBV15 and TRBJ2-4, is as follows: DAMVIQNPRYQVTQFGKPVTLSCSQTLNHNVMYWYQQKSSQAPKLLFHYYDKDFNNEADTPDNFQSRRPNTSFCFLDIRSPGLGDTAMYLCATSRDRKGAAGNIQYFGAGTRLSVL.

A note on this clonotype: Germline and junction disagree at one end, which may indicate a read error. This sequence joins TRBV11-2 and TRBJ2-7, with D unclear. Germline CDR1 is SGHAT and CDR2 is FQNNGV. The CDR3 totals 15 residues. The CDR3 bases are TGTGCCAGCAGATTAGACCCAGGCCATACGTCCGAACAGTGCTTC. Its translation: CASRLDPGHTSEQCF.

The chain's CDR3 is CSVDQSAGGYANYGYTF. DNA of the CDR3: TGCAGCGTTGACCAATCTGCAGGGGGCTACGCTAACTATGGCTACACCTTC. The genes are TRBV29-1 and TRBJ1-2; 8 nucleotides line up with TRBD1. Unmatched junction bases numbered 12, after V lost 3 bases and J lost 0 bases. This CDR3 comprises 17 residues. Germline V gene data show CDR1 as SQVTM and CDR2 as ANQGSEA.

In regard to this clonotype: No conserved phenylalanine or tryptophan is present at the end of the CDR3, so a read error is the likely explanation. The V and J genes are TRBV6-2 or TRBV6-3 and TRBJ2-1; possibly TRBD2 for D (5 bases). The CDR3 spans 14 residues. V shed 4 bases and J shed 4 bases, with 11 bases lying between them. CDR1 is MNHEY, CDR2 SVGEGT, per germline. CDR3 nucleotide sequence: TGTGCCAGCAGTTTAGTGGAGGCGTACAATGAGCAGTTCCTC. It specifies CASSLVEAYNEQFL.

J is TRBJ2-1 and V is TRBV5-4, with 10 nucleotides matching TRBD2. From germline, CDR1 is SGHNT and CDR2 YYREEE (reference sequence). The CDR3 loop spans 16 amino acids. The CDR3 bases are TGTATCAGCAGCTTGGAACTAGCGGGACCCTACAATGAGCAGTTCTTC. Its translation is CISSLELAGPYNEQFF.

Concerning this clonotype itself: Given a much more abundant clone one base away, this may be a read error. The chain uses TRBV28 and TRBJ1-1, with 7 bases that match TRBD1. Germline V gene lookup returns CDR1 MDHEN and CDR2 SYDVKM. V gave up 6 bases and J gave up 3 bases; unmatched junction bases: 10. The CDR3 spans 15 residues. CDR3 nucleotide sequence: TGTGCCAGCAGGCCTCGACAGGGATTGGACACTGAAGCTTTCTTT. Translation: CASRPRQGLDTEAFF.

A note on this clonotype: An end of the junction differs from the germline gene, which may be a read error. In DNA, the CDR3 is TGCGCCAGCAGTTACTCCGGGGGCATAGCCGGGGAGCTGTTTTTT. Protein sequence: CASSYSGGIAGELFF. This sequence joins TRBV6-6 and TRBJ2-2; D may be TRBD1 or TRBD2 (6 bases each). From germline, CDR1 is MNHNY and CDR2 SVGAGI (reference sequence). This CDR3 is 15 amino acids long.

With regard to this clonotype: Just one base apart from a much larger clone, this may be a read error. The chain has TRBV28 and TRBJ2-5; TRBD1 aligns across 7 bases. Per the germline V gene, CDR1 is MDHEN and CDR2 is SYDVKM. The CDR3 runs 15 residues. This CDR3 reads CASSFSGTAQEIQYF. In DNA, the CDR3 is TGTGCCAGCAGTTTTTCCGGGACAGCACAAGAGATCCAGTACTTC. The complete variable domain, with remaining parts taken from reference TRBV28 and TRBJ2-5, reads DVKVTQSSRYLVKRTGEKVFLECVQDMDHENMFWYRQDPGLGLRLIYFSYDVKMKEKGDIPEGYSVSREKKERFSLILESASTNQTSMYLCASSFSGTAQEIQYFGPGTRLLVL.

This clonotype was seen a handful of times. A much larger clone differs from this one at a single base, so this may be a read error. V gene TRBV6-1 combines with J gene TRBJ1-2; D gene unclear. V was shortened by 8 bases and J by 6 bases, with 19 bases between the two germline ends. CDR1 MNHNS and CDR2 SASEGT come from the germline V gene. The CDR3 sequence is 14 residues long. The CDR3, as DNA: TGTGCCAGCGCCCGGGAAAGGCCGACAAATGGCTACACCTTC. This encodes CASARERPTNGYTF.

A remark on this clonotype: One end of the junction varies from germline; a read error may be responsible. The V call is TRBV5-5, the J call TRBJ1-1, with D uncertain. The CDR3 totals 13 residues. Germline CDR1 SGHKS, CDR2 YYEKEE (reference sequence). The CDR3 DNA reads TGTGCCAGCAACCGGGAGTTCAACATTGAAGCTTTCTTT. It yields the protein CASNREFNIEAFF.

A note on this clonotype: This sequence may be a read error, since a much larger clone differs from it by one base. The chain links TRBV5-1 to TRBJ1-2; D is uncertain. CDR1 is SGHRS, CDR2 YFSETQ, per germline. This CDR3 is 14 amino acids long. DNA of the CDR3: TGCGCCGGCAGCTTGGATGCCCAGAACTATGGCTACACCTTC. Encoded protein: CAGSLDAQNYGYTF.

For this clonotype: In this CDR3 the conserved last residue, phenylalanine or tryptophan, is missing, so a read error is likely. The CDR3 is CSVVPRQGSGNNIYS. The CDR3 DNA is TGCAGCGTTGTTCCTAGACAGGGTTCTGGAAACAACATATATTCT. The rearrangement uses TRBV29-1 and TRBJ1-3, with TRBD1 matching 7 bases. There are 15 residues in the CDR3. Germline assignment: CDR1 SQVTM and CDR2 ANQGSEA.

V usage is TRBV6-5 and J usage is TRBJ2-7, with TRBD1 as a possible D gene (6 bases). CDR3 size: 14 residues. Germline loops: CDR1 MNHEY, CDR2 SVGAGI. V dropped 8 bases and J dropped 4 bases, with 18 bases sitting between them. The CDR3: CASGFGGTPYEQYF. CDR3 nucleotide sequence: TGTGCCAGCGGCTTTGGTGGGACACCTTACGAGCAGTACTTC.

This chain connects TRBV29-1 to TRBJ2-7; TRBD2 matches 9 bases. From germline, CDR1 is SQVTM and CDR2 ANQGSEA. V was pared by 4 bases and J by 10 bases, with 14 bases of the junction left unmatched. The CDR3 covers 14 residues. The CDR3: CSVVGGRGVDGQYF. DNA for the CDR3: TGCAGCGTTGTAGGCGGGAGGGGAGTCGACGGACAGTACTTC.

In this sample, this clonotype turned up many times. The chain recombines TRBV6-6 with TRBJ2-5; D gene unclear. V lost 7 bases to trimming and J lost 4 bases, with 16 bases between them. This CDR3 is built from 14 residues. Germline values: CDR1 MNHNY, CDR2 SVGAGI (reference sequence). The CDR3 spells CASTASEARETQYF. The CDR3 DNA follows: TGTGCCAGCACCGCCAGTGAAGCCAGAGAGACCCAGTACTTC.

A note on this clonotype: One end of the junction does not line up with germline, which may come from a read error. The V call is TRBV6-6, the J call TRBJ1-1, with D perhaps matching TRBD1 (5 bases). The CDR3 extends over 16 amino acids. CDR1 and CDR2 from the germline V gene are MNHNY and SVGAGI (reference sequence). CDR3 sequence: CASLPGHSPGGTEVFF. CDR3 in DNA: TGTGCCAGCTTGCCCGGGCACAGCCCCGGGGGGACTGAAGTTTTCTTT.

Of note for this clonotype: A single base separates this from a much larger clone, so it may be a read error. V usage is TRBV28 and J usage is TRBJ1-2; 7 bases map to TRBD1. Germline CDR1 MDHEN, CDR2 SYDVKM. The CDR3 covers 15 residues. The CDR3 protein is CAGSNSGTVNYGYTF. The CDR3 DNA is TGTGCCGGCAGTAACTCCGGGACAGTTAACTATGGCTACACCTTC.